The clone carrying this T cell receptor (beta chain) came up once. Its antigen is still unknown. Through a sample-barcoded 5' primer and a J-beta primer mix, a second PCR was run for roughly 6 to 12 cycles. Researchers report that a template-switch adaptor with 12 random nucleotides tagged each cDNA molecule. TCRdb redid the calling of the 5' RACE reads with MiXCR, one entry per CDR3 protein. Of 1.5 million to 2 million distinct CDR3 sequences detected, 28% appear once; the ten largest clones hold roughly 8.2%. Germline V gene data show CDR1 as SGHVS and CDR2 as FNYEAQ. Trimming removed 5 bases from V and 6 bases from J, with 23 bases in between. The CDR3 is 16 amino acids. This sample is part of a study of blood T cells in healthy people across ages. General study points: The percentage of naive T cells correlated strongly with TCR beta diversity. A roughly linear age-dependent decrease characterized TCR beta diversity per million T cells. Unsorted PBMC input precluded a conclusive naive versus antigen-experienced comparison.

The chain combines TRBV7-6 with TRBJ2-7, with D perhaps being TRBD1 or TRBD2 (7 bases each). The sequenced sample consisted of blood. The origin of this receptor is a woman between 25 and 40 years old in good health. In DNA, the CDR3 is TGTGCCAGCAGCCCTCGGTTGGGAGGGGACAGTGGCGAGCAGTACTTC. It is translated as CASSPRLGGDSGEQYF.